This TCR beta chain was recovered during a study of blood T cell repertoires in COVID-19. Profiling relied on immunoSEQ multiplex PCR, and the TCRdb table lists in-frame clones only, not all of them. This table holds hundreds of thousands of clones, around 82% found once. The sequence came from a young man with acute COVID-19. Source material: PBMCs or T cells enriched from blood (not recorded which).

CDR3 bases: TGCGCCAGCAGCCTTGCGGGGGTCGCCTACGAGCAGTACTTC. As protein: CASSLAGVAYEQYF. The chain employs TRBV5-1 and TRBJ2-7; 7 bases map to TRBD2. The CDR3 consists of 14 residues. The germline CDR1 and CDR2 sequences are SGHRS and YFSETQ. Germline trimming cut 4 bases from V and 2 bases from J; bases unmatched to any gene: 6.